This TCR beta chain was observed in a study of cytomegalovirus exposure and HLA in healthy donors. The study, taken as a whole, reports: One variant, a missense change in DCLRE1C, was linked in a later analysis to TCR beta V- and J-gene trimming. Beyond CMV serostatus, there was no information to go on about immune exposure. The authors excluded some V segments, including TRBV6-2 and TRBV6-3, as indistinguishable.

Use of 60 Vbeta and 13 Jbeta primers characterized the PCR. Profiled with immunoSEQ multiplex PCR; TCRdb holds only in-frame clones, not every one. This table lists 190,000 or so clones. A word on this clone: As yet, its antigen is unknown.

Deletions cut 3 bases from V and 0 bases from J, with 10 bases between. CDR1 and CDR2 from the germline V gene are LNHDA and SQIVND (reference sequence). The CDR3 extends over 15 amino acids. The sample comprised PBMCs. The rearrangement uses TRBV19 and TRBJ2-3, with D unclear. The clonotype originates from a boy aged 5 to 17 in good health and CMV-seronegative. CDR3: CASSIRVSSTDTQYF. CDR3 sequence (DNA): TGTGCCAGTAGTATCCGGGTCTCTAGCACAGATACGCAGTATTTT.